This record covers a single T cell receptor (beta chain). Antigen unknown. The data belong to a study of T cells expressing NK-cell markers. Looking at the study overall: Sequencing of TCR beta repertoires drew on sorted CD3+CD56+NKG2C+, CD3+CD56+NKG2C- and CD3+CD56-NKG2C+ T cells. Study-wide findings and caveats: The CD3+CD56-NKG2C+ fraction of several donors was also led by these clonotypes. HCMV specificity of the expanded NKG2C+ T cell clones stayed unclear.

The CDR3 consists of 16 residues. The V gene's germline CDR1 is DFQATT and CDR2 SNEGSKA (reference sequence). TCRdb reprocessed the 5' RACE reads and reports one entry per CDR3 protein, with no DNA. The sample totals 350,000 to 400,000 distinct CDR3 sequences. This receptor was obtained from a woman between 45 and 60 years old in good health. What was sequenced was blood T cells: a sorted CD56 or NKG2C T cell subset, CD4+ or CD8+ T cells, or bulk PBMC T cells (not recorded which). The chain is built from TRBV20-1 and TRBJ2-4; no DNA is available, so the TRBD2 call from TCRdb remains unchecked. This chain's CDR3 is CSARRPTGLAGGIQYF.